The 27 T cell receptor beta chains given below trace back to one sample, sequenced in a study of T cell responses to AZD1222 COVID-19 vaccine. Repertoires were generated with immunoSEQ multiplex PCR, while TCRdb's copy carries only in-frame clones and drops some. The sample holds about 140,000 clones; about 88% are singletons and the top ten take 4.7%. Sequenced material: peripheral blood, taken on day 0 of AZD1222 vaccination. The receptors originated from an adult in good health.

V and J are TRBV27 and TRBJ1-2; D unclear. In germline, CDR1 is MNHEY, CDR2 SMNVEV (reference sequence). This CDR3 has 15 residues. Trimming removed 5 bases at V and 4 bases at J, with 17 bases between. The CDR3 protein is CASSLRGNWVYGYTF. The CDR3, as DNA: TGTGCCAGCAGTCTCCGAGGGAATTGGGTCTATGGCTACACCTTC.

This rearrangement joins TRBV28 to TRBJ2-7; 13 positions agree with TRBD2. This CDR3 contains 17 residues. Germline V gene data show CDR1 as MDHEN and CDR2 as SYDVKM. Unmatched junction bases numbered 7, after V lost 4 bases and J lost 1 base. CDR3 in DNA: TGTGCCAGCAGTTCCCCCTCGGGACTAGCGGGATCCTACGAGCAGTACTTC. Amino acid sequence: CASSSPSGLAGSYEQYF.

V and J are TRBV10-1 and TRBJ2-1, with 9 bases matching TRBD2. CDR3 length: 17 amino acids. Germline assignment: CDR1 WNHNN and CDR2 SYGVQD (reference sequence). V lost 1 base and J lost 7; bases outside the gene matches: 11. CDR3 in amino acids: CASSEWASGTSMNEQFF. CDR3 nucleotides: TGCGCCAGCAGTGAGTGGGCATCCGGGACTAGCATGAATGAGCAGTTCTTC.

This sequence joins TRBV4-2 and TRBJ1-2, with D hard to call. CDR1 and CDR2 (germline): LGHNA, YNFKEQ. There are 16 residues in the CDR3. V was cut by 1 base and J by 7 bases, with 19 bases left in between. The CDR3 sequence: CASSQVVKGVVSGYTF. The CDR3 DNA reads as TGTGCCAGCAGCCAAGTAGTAAAGGGTGTAGTGAGTGGCTACACCTTC.

The chain has TRBV4-2 and TRBJ1-2; no clear D. V was pared by 1 base and J by 2 bases, with 8 bases between. Germline CDR1 and CDR2: LGHNA and YNFKEQ. CDR3 size: 14 residues. CDR3 sequence reads: CASSQAGINYGYTF. For the CDR3, the DNA is TGTGCCAGCAGCCAAGCGGGTATAAACTATGGCTACACCTTC.

The chain carries TRBV2 and TRBJ1-2; no clear D gene. This CDR3 region has 13 residues. V lost 11 bases and J lost 2, with 15 bases in between. CDR1 is SNHLY, CDR2 FYNNEI, per germline. The CDR3 loop reads CAGKSQPNYGYTF. CDR3 DNA: TGTGCCGGCAAGTCTCAGCCCAACTATGGCTACACCTTC.

J is TRBJ1-5 and V is TRBV10-3; D is unclear. The ends were cut back, 0 bases at V and 4 bases at J, with 7 bases in the middle. CDR3 length: 14 residues. Germline lookup yields CDR1 ENHRY and CDR2 SYGVKD. The CDR3 loop is CAISESRGNQPQHF. CDR3 in DNA: TGTGCCATCAGTGAGTCTCGAGGGAATCAGCCCCAGCATTTT.

The CDR3 region is CAWTISGGGEQYF. CDR3 sequence (DNA): TGTGCCTGGACCATCAGCGGGGGGGGCGAGCAGTACTTC. The chain joins TRBV30 to TRBJ2-7; the match to TRBD2 covers 10 bases. V lost 4 bases and J lost 6; bases outside the gene matches: 6. Germline CDR1 reads GTSNPN; CDR2 reads SVGIG (reference sequence). The CDR3 consists of 13 residues. Using reference TRBV30 and TRBJ2-7 for the parts outside the CDR3, the full variable domain is SQTIHQWPATLVQPVGSPLSLECTVEGTSNPNLYWYRQAAGRGLQLLFYSVGIGQISSEVPQNLSASRPQDRQFILSSKKLLLSDSGFYLCAWTISGGGEQYFGPGTRLTVT.

This clone rates as medium-sized. This chain links TRBV7-9 with TRBJ1-4; D is undetermined. The CDR3 contains 14 residues. V was trimmed by 5 bases and J by 2 bases, leaving 9 bases between them. In germline, CDR1 is SEHNR, CDR2 FQNEAQ (reference sequence). CDR3 region: CASSRLDTNEKLFF. The CDR3 DNA reads TGTGCCAGCAGCCGATTGGACACTAATGAAAAACTGTTTTTT.

The gene calls are TRBV12-5 and TRBJ2-1; the match to TRBD2 covers 7 bases. In germline, CDR1 is LGHNT, CDR2 FRNRAP. With 5 bases clipped from V and 1 base from J, the junction kept 5 bases outside the gene matches. This CDR3 is built from 15 residues. In DNA, the CDR3 is TGTGCTAGTGGTCCTAGCGGTTTATCCTACAATGAGCAGTTCTTC. Its protein is CASGPSGLSYNEQFF.

V gene TRBV19 combines with J gene TRBJ1-5; 7 positions match TRBD1. From germline, CDR1 is LNHDA and CDR2 SQIVND (reference sequence). The V segment lost 4 bases and the J segment 0 bases; nucleotides outside the gene matches: 6. The CDR3 is 16 amino acids. The CDR3 nucleotides read TGTGCCAGTAGTAGAGGTGGGACAGTTAGCAATCAGCCCCAGCATTTT. It translates to CASSRGGTVSNQPQHF.

The V call is TRBV5-1, the J call TRBJ2-1; D ambiguous. Germline values: CDR1 SGHRS, CDR2 YFSETQ. V gave up 4 bases and J gave up 4 bases, with 15 bases separating them. There are 15 residues in the CDR3. The CDR3 region has the DNA TGCGCCAGCAGCGGGTATGTAGGCCCTTACAATGAGCAGTTCTTC. Translating gives CASSGYVGPYNEQFF.

This sequence joins TRBV10-2 and TRBJ2-7; TRBD1 or TRBD2 may be the D gene (5 bases each). This CDR3 spans 15 amino acids. CDR1 and CDR2 (germline): WSHSY, SAAADI. V shed 0 bases and J shed 1 base, with 10 bases lying between them. The CDR3 is CASSESEGISYEQYF. The CDR3 DNA reads as TGCGCCAGCAGTGAGTCTGAGGGGATTTCCTACGAGCAGTACTTC.

CDR3 DNA sequence: TGTGCCAGCAGCTTATGGGGGTACGAGCAGTACTTC. This codes for CASSLWGYEQYF. The chain is built from TRBV5-4 and TRBJ2-7; possibly TRBD1 or TRBD2 for D (5 bases each). The V gene lost 2 bases and the J gene lost 4 bases, with 7 bases spanning the gap. The CDR3 is 12 residues long. CDR1 is SGHNT and CDR2 is YYREEE in the germline V gene (reference sequence).

The chain carries TRBV7-9 and TRBJ1-2; D is perhaps TRBD1 (6 bases). Trimming cost V 5 bases and J 4 bases, with 8 bases left between them. The CDR3 is 12 residues long. The germline V gene has CDR1 SEHNR and CDR2 FQNEAQ (reference sequence). CDR3 sequence (DNA): TGTGCCAGCAGCCCGACAGGCTATGGCTACACCTTC. Its translation is CASSPTGYGYTF.

V and J are TRBV7-3 and TRBJ2-2; no firm D call. V was cut by 1 base and J by 0 bases, with 9 bases left in between. This CDR3 is 16 amino acids long. The germline V gene encodes CDR1 SGHTA and CDR2 FQGTGA. The DNA of the CDR3 is TGTGCCAGCAGCTTAAGCCCTCCCGCGAACACCGGGGAGCTGTTTTTT. Translated, it gives CASSLSPPANTGELFF. Using reference TRBV7-3 and TRBJ2-2 for the parts outside the CDR3, the full variable domain is GAGVSQTPSNKVTEKGKYVELRCDPISGHTALYWYRQSLGQGPEFLIYFQGTGAADDSGLPNDRFFAVRPEGSVSTLKIQRTERGDSAVYLCASSLSPPANTGELFFGEGSRLTVL.

The rearrangement uses TRBV19 and TRBJ1-1; no firm D call. In germline, CDR1 is LNHDA, CDR2 SQIVND (reference sequence). V lost 3 bases and J lost 1, with 6 bases in between. The CDR3 extends over 13 amino acids. This CDR3 is CASSMKGNTEAFF. As DNA, the CDR3 is TGTGCCAGTAGTATGAAGGGGAACACTGAAGCTTTCTTT.

The chain uses TRBV28 and TRBJ2-1; 9 bases fit TRBD2. This CDR3 is built from 15 residues. With 7 bases clipped from V and 4 bases from J, the junction kept 8 bases outside the gene matches. Germline CDR1 MDHEN, CDR2 SYDVKM. CDR3 loop: CASTLGREGYNEQFF. For the CDR3, the DNA is TGTGCCAGCACCCTCGGGCGGGAGGGTTACAATGAGCAGTTCTTC.

V is TRBV11-1 and J is TRBJ2-7; D might be TRBD1 (6 bases). V was trimmed by 5 bases and J by 2 bases, leaving 13 bases between them. The CDR3 is 14 residues long. Germline lookup yields CDR1 SGHAT and CDR2 FQDESV (reference sequence). The chain's CDR3 is CASSGDWGPYEQYF. The CDR3 DNA follows: TGTGCCAGCAGCGGGGATTGGGGGCCCTACGAGCAGTACTTC.

The J gene is TRBJ2-5, the V gene TRBV29-1; TRBD2 agrees at 7 bases. V gave up 6 bases and J gave up 5 bases; unmatched junction bases: 15. The CDR3 runs to 15 residues. Looked up from germline, CDR1 is SQVTM and CDR2 is ANQGSEA. The CDR3 spells CSVLIGSGPGETQYF. The CDR3 DNA reads as TGCAGCGTCCTCATCGGTAGCGGGCCAGGGGAGACCCAGTACTTC.

The gene calls are TRBV11-2 and TRBJ2-5; D might be TRBD1 (6 bases). Trimming took 5 bases from V and 5 from J, leaving 15 bases between them. Germline loops: CDR1 SGHAT, CDR2 FQNNGV. The length of the CDR3 is 14 residues. The CDR3 nucleotides are TGTGCCAGCAGCCCCACAGGGACGGGGGAGACCCAGTACTTC. Its translation is CASSPTGTGETQYF.

The V gene is TRBV2, the J gene TRBJ1-5; 7 nucleotides align to TRBD1. After removal of 4 bases from V and 7 bases from J, the junction contained 7 bases not matched to a gene. Germline CDR1 SNHLY, CDR2 FYNNEI. The CDR3 has 14 residues. The DNA of the CDR3 is TGTGCCAGCAGTGGACAGGGTATCCCCCAGCCCCAGCATTTT. Amino acids: CASSGQGIPQPQHF.

J is TRBJ2-5 and V is TRBV5-1; D is ambiguous. The CDR3 runs to 14 residues. Trimming cost V 0 bases and J 5 bases, with 11 bases left between them. Per germline, CDR1 SGHRS and CDR2 YFSETQ. In DNA, the CDR3 is TGCGCCAGCAGCTTGGCGGGTACTGGGGAGACCCAGTACTTC. Translated, it gives CASSLAGTGETQYF.

The chain has TRBV3-1 (or the pseudogene TRBV3-2) and TRBJ2-5; no reliable D call. V was shortened by 0 bases and J by 4 bases, with 3 bases between the two germline ends. The CDR3 covers 12 residues. CDR1 and CDR2 from the germline V gene are LGHDT and YNNKEL (reference sequence). The CDR3 here is CASSQDSETQYF. CDR3 coding DNA: TGTGCCAGCAGCCAAGACTCAGAGACCCAGTACTTC.

The J gene is TRBJ1-1, the V gene TRBV5-4; D gene unclear. Trimming shortened V by 2 bases and J by 3 bases, and 11 bases separated the two germline ends. CDR3 length equals 14 residues. Per the germline V gene, CDR1 is SGHNT and CDR2 is YYREEE (reference sequence). Here the CDR3 DNA reads TGTGCCAGCAGCTTACTACGGGGAGACACTGAAGCTTTCTTT. Translation gives CASSLLRGDTEAFF.

The chain employs TRBV28 and TRBJ1-3; the D is unclear. CDR3 length: 14 amino acids. The ends were cut back, 10 bases at V and 4 bases at J, with 17 bases in the middle. Per the germline V gene, CDR1 is MDHEN and CDR2 is SYDVKM. CDR3 sequence (DNA): TGTGCCACGCACGGGTGGTCGCGGGGAAACACCATATATTTT. Translation gives CATHGWSRGNTIYF. Looking up the rest from reference TRBV28 and TRBJ1-3 gives the full variable domain: DVKVTQSSRYLVKRTGEKVFLECVQDMDHENMFWYRQDPGLGLRLIYFSYDVKMKEKGDIPEGYSVSREKKERFSLILESASTNQTSMYLCATHGWSRGNTIYFGEGSWLTVV.

The chain is built from TRBV2 and TRBJ1-5, with 9 bases aligning to TRBD1. The germline V gene encodes CDR1 SNHLY and CDR2 FYNNEI. Trimming at V came to 6 bases and at J to 4 bases, leaving 4 bases not matched to a gene. The CDR3 sequence is 14 residues long. The CDR3 here is CASRGDRENQPQHF. The CDR3 bases are TGTGCCAGCAGGGGGGACAGGGAAAATCAGCCCCAGCATTTT.